This T cell receptor beta chain was profiled in a study of T cell responses to AZD1222 COVID-19 vaccine. Notes on the study in general: At baseline, seropositivity was found in only a handful of AZD1222 recipients.

Assay used: immunoSEQ multiplex PCR; TCRdb lists only in-frame clones, some missing. The sample comprises fewer than 110,000 clones, 91% of which are singletons, and 45% rests with the top ten. Germline lookup yields CDR1 LGHDT and CDR2 YNNKEL (reference sequence). The V gene end was trimmed by 4 bases and the J gene end by 4 bases; junction bases not matched to a gene: 8. This CDR3 has 17 residues. Comments on this clone: The antigen is unknown.

The source was peripheral blood, collected on day 0 of AZD1222 vaccination. The TCR was taken from an adult in good health. The chain employs TRBV3-1 (or the pseudogene TRBV3-2) and TRBJ2-2, with TRBD2 matching over 11 bases. CDR3 nucleotide sequence: TGTGCCAGCAGCCTAGCTTTAGCGGGAGGGATCACCGGGGAGCTGTTTTTT. It codes for CASSLALAGGITGELFF.